A single sample is the source of the 10 T cell receptor beta chains below, sequenced in a study of blood T cell repertoires in COVID-19. Profiling relied on immunoSEQ multiplex PCR, and the TCRdb table lists in-frame clones only, not all of them. The table lists about 160,000 clones, 80% to 90% of them singletons, with around 3.3% in the top ten. The sample comprised peripheral blood. These receptors all come from a man aged 70-80 years with acute or convalescent COVID-19.

This clone was seen just once. The chain joins TRBV28 to TRBJ2-1, with 12 bases lining up with TRBD2. Germline-derived CDR1 and CDR2 are MDHEN and SYDVKM. The CDR3 loop spans 16 amino acids. The V segment lost 4 bases and the J segment 6 bases; nucleotides outside the gene matches: 7. The CDR3 reads CASSSPTSGSRNEQFF. For the CDR3, the DNA is TGTGCCAGCAGTTCCCCGACTAGCGGGAGCCGCAATGAGCAGTTCTTC.

CDR3 region: CASSNGDRMNTEAFF. Here the CDR3 DNA reads TGTGCCAGTAGTAATGGAGACAGGATGAACACTGAAGCTTTCTTT. The chain combines TRBV19 with TRBJ1-1, with D possibly being TRBD1 (6 bases). V was cut by 4 bases and J by 0 bases, with 12 bases left in between. CDR3 length equals 15 residues. CDR1 is LNHDA, CDR2 SQIVND, per germline (reference sequence).

The chain recombines TRBV6-5 with TRBJ1-5, with D tentatively TRBD1 (6 bases). Germline assignment: CDR1 MNHEY and CDR2 SVGAGI. With 5 bases removed from V and 6 bases from J, the gap between germline ends came to 14 bases. This CDR3 contains 14 residues. CDR3: CASSPQGRAQPQHF. For the CDR3, the DNA is TGTGCCAGCAGTCCCCAGGGGAGGGCTCAGCCCCAGCATTTT.

J is TRBJ1-2 and V is TRBV27, with TRBD1 matching 8 bases. Trimming cost V 4 bases and J 3 bases; bases outside gene matches: 4. This CDR3 is built from 14 residues. Per germline, CDR1 MNHEY and CDR2 SMNVEV (reference sequence). The CDR3 sequence is CASSSETGDYGYTF. The CDR3 DNA follows: TGTGCCAGCAGTTCCGAGACAGGGGACTATGGCTACACCTTC.

The chain is built from TRBV7-8 and TRBJ2-2; D might be TRBD1 (6 bases). The CDR3 runs 14 residues. Germline CDR1 and CDR2: SGHVS and FQNEAQ. Trimming shortened V by 4 bases and J by 4 bases, and 10 bases separated the two germline ends. The CDR3 loop is CASSSTGPTGELFF. The CDR3 DNA reads as TGTGCCAGCAGCTCCACAGGGCCCACCGGGGAGCTGTTTTTT.

Only a few counts were recorded for this clone. The CDR3 here is CASSYGGSNQPQHF. CDR3 nucleotides: TGTGCCAGCTCGTACGGGGGGAGCAATCAGCCCCAGCATTTT. V gene TRBV18 combines with J gene TRBJ1-5; tentatively, D is TRBD1 (5 bases). Trimming stripped 6 bases from V and 1 base from J, with 10 bases between. Germline CDR1 reads KGHSH; CDR2 reads LQKENI. The CDR3 covers 14 residues.

This rearrangement joins TRBV2 to TRBJ2-5; TRBD1 agrees at 9 bases. Trimming removed 7 bases from V and 4 bases from J; junction bases left unmatched: 7. The germline CDR1 and CDR2 sequences are SNHLY and FYNNEI. The CDR3 covers 14 residues. The DNA for the CDR3 is TGTGCCAGCACGGTTGGGACAGGGCCAGAGACCCAGTACTTC. Translating gives CASTVGTGPETQYF.

The gene calls are TRBV27 and TRBJ2-2; D remains unclear. The V end lost 3 bases, the J end lost 6 bases, and 5 bases lay between the germline ends. The CDR3 covers 12 residues. The germline CDR1 and CDR2 sequences are MNHEY and SMNVEV (reference sequence). CDR3 bases: TGTGCCAGCAGTTTCCGTTCCGGGGAGCTGTTTTTT. The encoded protein is CASSFRSGELFF.

The chain is built from TRBV6-6 and TRBJ2-1, with 11 bases aligning to TRBD2. The CDR3 loop spans 16 amino acids. V shed 5 bases and J 9 bases; nucleotides not matched to a gene: 12. Germline-derived CDR1 and CDR2 are MNHNY and SVGAGI (reference sequence). For the CDR3, the DNA is TGTGCCAGCAGTCCTCCTACTAGCGGGAGAGAGGCTGAGCAGTTCTTC. This encodes CASSPPTSGREAEQFF.

V usage is TRBV5-1 and J usage is TRBJ2-7; 9 positions agree with TRBD2. Trimming at V came to 0 bases and at J to 2 bases, leaving 3 bases not matched to a gene. Germline V gene sequence: CDR1 SGHRS, CDR2 YFSETQ. This CDR3 has 15 residues. CDR3 in DNA: TGCGCCAGCAGCTTGGCTAGCGGGATCACCTACGAGCAGTACTTC. Translation gives CASSLASGITYEQYF.